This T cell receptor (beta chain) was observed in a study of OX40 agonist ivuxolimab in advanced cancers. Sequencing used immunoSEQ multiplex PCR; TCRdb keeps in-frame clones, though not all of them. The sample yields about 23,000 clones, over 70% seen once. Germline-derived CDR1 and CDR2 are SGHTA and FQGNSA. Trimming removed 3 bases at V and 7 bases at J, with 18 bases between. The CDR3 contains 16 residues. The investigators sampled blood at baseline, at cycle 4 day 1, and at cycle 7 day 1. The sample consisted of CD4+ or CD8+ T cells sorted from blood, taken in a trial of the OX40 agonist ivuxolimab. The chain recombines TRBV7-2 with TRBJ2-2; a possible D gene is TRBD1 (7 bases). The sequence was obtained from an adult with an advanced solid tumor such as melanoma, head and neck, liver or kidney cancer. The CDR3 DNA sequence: TGTGCCAGCAGCTTTCAGTCCAGGGGGGCCAGCGGGGAGCTGTTTTTT. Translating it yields CASSFQSRGASGELFF.